Each of the 2 T cell receptor beta chains below was sequenced from the same sample in a study of T cell repertoires in cytomegalovirus infection. TCRdb recomputed calls from the reads with MiXCR, one row per CDR3 protein. The sample lists hundreds of thousands of distinct CDR3 sequences, 20% to 25% seen once, with 7% to 9% in the top ten. The source material was CD8+ T cells from PBMCs. These receptors all come from a human donor in good health (CMV status not recorded). Some clones in this sample may be carry-over from other donors' samples.

V is TRBV28 and J is TRBJ2-7, with D perhaps matching TRBD1 or TRBD2 (5 bases each). Looked up from germline, CDR1 is MDHEN and CDR2 is SYDVKM. Trimming cost V 8 bases and J 6 bases, with 20 bases left between them. The CDR3 runs to 14 residues. In DNA, the CDR3 is TGTGCCAGCCGGGGCGACAGAACCAAACTCGAGCAGTACGTC. This sequence encodes CASRGDRTKLEQYV.

Comments on this clonotype: The germline gene is not matched at one end of the junction; a read error may be the cause. The CDR3 region is CTSSLALRTDTQYF. The CDR3 coding sequence is TGTACCAGCAGCTTAGCCCTCCGCACAGATACGCAGTATTTT. The V and J genes are TRBV11-3 and TRBJ2-3; no reliable D call. The germline V gene encodes CDR1 SGHNT and CDR2 YENEEA. The CDR3 is 14 amino acids.